The rows below give T cell receptor beta chains drawn from one sample of a study of shared clonotypes between healthy human individuals. TCRdb's table, derived via immunoSEQ multiplex PCR, lists solely in-frame clones and lacks some. The data show about 2 million clones, with just under 95% seen just once and about 1.1% held by the top ten. Sequencing used naive CD8+ T cells sorted from blood. These receptors came from a man between 18 and 35 years old in good health. The CDR3 runs from the conserved cysteine through the conserved F or W. D genes are given only for firm matches. Clone size appears in some rows only: once, few, many, or a class for an expanded clone.

J,D,size,V,CDR3,DNA
TRBJ2-5,TRBD1,.,TRBV9,CASSGQGTRGTQYF,TGTGCCAGCAGCGGACAGGGGACAAGAGGGACCCAGTACTTC
TRBJ2-7,.,.,TRBV28,CASRGQILTYEQYF,TGTGCCAGCCGCGGACAGATCCTAACCTACGAGCAGTACTTC
TRBJ1-4,.,.,TRBV6-5,CASTPGTAPNEKLFF,TGTGCCAGCACCCCCGGGACGGCTCCTAATGAAAAACTGTTTTTT
TRBJ1-4,.,.,TRBV13,CASSLRGDEKLFF,TGTGCCAGCAGCTTACGGGGCGATGAAAAACTGTTTTTT
TRBJ1-1,TRBD1,.,TRBV28,CASKDRGRDTEAFF,TGTGCCAGCAAAGACAGGGGGAGAGACACTGAAGCTTTCTTT
TRBJ1-5,.,.,TRBV20-1,CSATKGDYQHF,TGCAGTGCTACTAAAGGGGATTACCAGCATTTT
TRBJ1-2,.,.,TRBV27,CASSFYPWTLSNYGYTF,TGTGCCAGCAGTTTCTACCCGTGGACACTCTCGAACTATGGCTACACCTTC
TRBJ1-1,TRBD1,few,TRBV5-6,CASSWGQGLNTEAFF,TGTGCCAGCAGTTGGGGACAGGGATTGAACACTGAAGCTTTCTTT
TRBJ1-2,.,once,TRBV5-4,CASGDSNYGYTF,TGTGCCAGCGGTGACAGTAACTATGGCTACACCTTC
TRBJ1-5,.,.,TRBV7-9,CASSPRAGDQPQHF,TGTGCCAGCAGCCCCAGGGCGGGGGATCAGCCCCAGCATTTT
TRBJ1-5,.,.,TRBV6-5,CASSYRGKGSNQPQHF,TGTGCCAGCAGTTACCGCGGCAAGGGCAGCAATCAGCCCCAGCATTTT
TRBJ2-3,TRBD2,many,TRBV9,CASSADLAGGSTQYF,TGTGCCAGCAGCGCCGACCTAGCGGGGGGGAGTACGCAGTATTTT
TRBJ2-7,.,.,TRBV5-6,CASSLLGGEQYF,TGTGCCAGCAGCCTCCTCGGGGGTGAGCAGTACTTC
TRBJ2-3,TRBD1,once,TRBV7-9,CASSPGGYTDTQYF,TGTGCCAGCAGCCCAGGGGGTTACACAGATACGCAGTATTTT
TRBJ2-7,.,.,TRBV28,CASSPHRQASYEQYF,TGTGCCAGCAGTCCCCACCGACAGGCCTCCTACGAGCAGTACTTC
TRBJ2-3,TRBD1,.,TRBV13,CASSISTGTGASDTQYF,TGTGCCAGCAGCATAAGCACCGGGACAGGGGCTTCAGATACGCAGTATTTT
TRBJ2-3,.,.,TRBV5-6,CASSLAPWKAVGTDTQYF,TGTGCCAGCAGCTTGGCCCCATGGAAGGCGGTGGGCACAGATACGCAGTATTTT
TRBJ1-5,.,once,TRBV7-8,CASSRVGSNQPQHF,TGTGCCAGCAGCCGAGTAGGGAGCAATCAGCCCCAGCATTTT
TRBJ2-3,.,.,TRBV11-2,CASSGGLTDTQYF,TGTGCCAGCAGTGGTGGGCTCACAGATACGCAGTATTTT
TRBJ1-6,.,once,TRBV28,CASSLGQGLYSPLHF,TGTGCCAGCAGCCTGGGCCAGGGATTATACTCACCCCTCCACTTT
TRBJ2-2,.,.,TRBV28,CASSWLDTVTGELFF,TGTGCCAGCAGTTGGCTGGACACCGTCACCGGGGAGCTGTTTTTT
TRBJ1-1,.,.,TRBV5-6,CASSLAPVLNTEAFF,TGTGCCAGCAGTCTGGCCCCGGTTTTGAACACTGAAGCTTTCTTT
TRBJ1-6,TRBD1,few,TRBV10-1,CASSDGRGRSPLHF,TGCGCCAGCAGTGACGGAAGGGGGCGTTCACCCCTCCACTTT
TRBJ2-5,TRBD1,.,TRBV7-9,CASSQPDRAQETQYF,TGTGCCAGCAGCCAACCCGACAGGGCCCAAGAGACCCAGTACTTC